The clone carrying this T cell receptor beta chain was recorded many times. The sample is drawn from a study of identical twins. The CDR3 consists of 16 residues. V lost 6 bases and J lost 7; bases outside the gene matches: 15. CDR1 SGHKS and CDR2 YYEKEE come from the germline V gene (reference sequence). TCRdb reprocessed the 5' RACE reads with MiXCR, giving one entry per CDR3 protein. The sample records a few hundred thousand distinct CDR3 sequences, around 9.6% being singletons. These data also featured in a second study, about yellow fever vaccine responses in identical twins.

The TCR was taken from a young woman in good health. The J gene is TRBJ2-1, the V gene TRBV5-5; TRBD2 agrees at 8 bases. The sample taken for sequencing was PBMCs. CDR3 protein: CASTPPGLGLRNEQFF. The CDR3 DNA sequence: TGTGCCAGCACCCCACCGGGACTAGGCTTAAGGAATGAGCAGTTCTTC.